This T cell receptor beta chain was identified in a study of shared clonotypes between healthy human individuals. How the authors handled the data: Owing to the provision of junction-only sequences devoid of quality scores by immunoSEQ, filtering differed. Here immunoSEQ multiplex PCR was the method, and the copy in TCRdb shows in-frame clones only, minus some. That table furnishes V, J and clone size, whereas the DNA furnished D and trimming. The top ten clones hold about 11% of a sample with around 500,000 clones, 70% to 85% of them seen once. Recent vaccinations or acute infections were absent in the healthy HIV-negative adult donors. Around 90 million PBMCs per unsorted sample were used for genomic DNA. This CDR3 has 17 amino acids. V shed 0 bases and J shed 0 bases, with 12 bases lying between them. The germline CDR1 and CDR2 sequences are LNHDA and SQIVND (reference sequence).

The rearrangement uses TRBV19 and TRBJ2-4; no definite D call. The clonotype comes from a woman aged 40 to 50 in good health. Some clones in this sample may be carry-over from other donors' samples. The sample was PBMCs. CDR3 sequence (DNA): TGTGCCAGTAGTATAGAAGGTAGTAACCTAGCCAAAAACATTCAGTACTTC. Translating gives CASSIEGSNLAKNIQYF.